What follows is one TCR beta chain and its context. Its recognized antigen is unknown. Base qualities are not at hand, and no much larger clone is one base apart. V lost 5 bases and J lost 0 bases, and the count of bases not matched to a germline gene is 3. The germline V gene specifies MDHEN as CDR1 and SYDVKM as CDR2. The CDR3, from cysteine to phenylalanine, totals 14 residues. The retained sequence is limited to the CDR3, 42 bases, with the frame set at the first base. TCR sequencing with the immunoSEQ assay provided the T-cell fraction in tumor and uninvolved lung tissue. As for the authors' bioinformatics: For survival analysis, patients were divided into high (upper tertile) and low (lower two tertiles) T-cell fraction groups, which were compared by log-rank test. A signed-rank test was used to check for differences in T-cell fraction between paired tumor and uninvolved lung. TCRdb mirrors the immuneACCESS table, restricted to in-frame sequences. Some clones are absent from its copies; in checked studies, under half trace to an unresolved V gene, and the reason for the others is unknown. Clone size and the V and J calls come from that table; the DNA yielded D and trimming. This sample lists about 16,000 clones; 60% to 85% were detected once. Clones ranked in the top ten supply about 8.2% of the sample.

Enrollment in ICON was initiated in 2016, and the last patient was enrolled in late 2018. In a subcohort of about 76 patients, fresh tumor and matched uninvolved tissue were collected for in-depth immune analyses, with TCR sequencing among those analyses. No cell sorting was done, and TCR sequencing was instead run on DNA isolated from bulk tissue. This entry comes from a study of tumor-infiltrating lymphocytes in localized non-small cell lung cancer (dated by TCRdb to about 2021). With respect to the entire study: Several histologies were represented in the cohort, which also included both smokers and never-smokers as well as patients whose samples were collected after neoadjuvant chemotherapy. Resected tumor tissue and uninvolved lung tissue described as non-adjacent to the tumor were contributed by each patient, with both tissues obtained from the same patient. The overall ICON cohort was composed of some 140 surgical patients with localized non-small cell lung cancer whose tumors were resected. A total of around 50 patients were included in the paired tumor versus uninvolved lung comparison of immunoSEQ T-cell fraction. Flow cytometry, multiplex immunofluorescence, RNA-seq, exome sequencing and proteomics were applied to the same patients as TCR sequencing, which was one of several integrated assays. The study at large found these results: Because assay coverage varied across patients depending on available tissue quantity, TCR sequencing was performed for only a subset of the cohort. Different pieces of the same tissue were used for different assays, so technical variation could not be separated from intratumor heterogeneity. The TCR-derived T-cell fraction showed no difference between the flow cytometry-defined immunotypes IM1 (good prognosis) and IM2 (poor prognosis). Recurrence-free survival showed no association with tumor T-cell fraction from TCR sequencing (p = 0.61). Consistent with immunofluorescence CD3 counts, TCRbeta sequencing supported greater T cell infiltration in tumors than in uninvolved lung tissue.

The chain is made from TRBV28 and TRBJ2-7; 8 central bases correspond to TRBD1. The sequenced material came from lung tumor tissue. This clonotype was obtained from a human donor with non-small cell lung cancer. The CDR3 region reads CASSPGQASYEQYF. In nucleotides, the sequence is TGTGCCAGCAGTCCGGGACAGGCCTCCTACGAGCAGTACTTC.